This T cell receptor beta chain comes out of a study of beta chain features in type 1 diabetes. General observations from the study: A greater similarity of naive, central memory and Treg TCRB repertoires was seen among patients than among healthy donors. It was possible that PCR favored shorter templates, equally so in patients and controls.

Averaging approximately 120 mL, one heparinised blood draw came from each individual donor. Purities over 95% were achieved in all sorted populations. This clone was seen only a few times. What it binds is not known. cDNA synthesis used the whole RNA isolate, giving expressed TCRB sequences. TCRdb's table, derived via immunoSEQ multiplex PCR, lists solely in-frame clones and lacks some. Seen here are some 250,000 clones, 25% to 35% observed once, and the top ten hold 4%. The sequenced sample consisted of central memory CD4+ T cells from blood. The receptor was derived from a man younger than 40 in good health.

CDR3 region: CAWSRQGLWEQYF. The CDR3, as DNA: TGTGCCTGGAGTCGCCAGGGGCTTTGGGAGCAGTACTTC. The chain links TRBV30 to TRBJ2-7, with D possibly matching TRBD1 (6 bases). Germline V gene data show CDR1 as GTSNPN and CDR2 as SVGIG (reference sequence). This CDR3 has 13 amino acids. Trimming removed 2 bases at V and 7 bases at J, with 15 bases between. The entire variable domain, with the rest obtained from reference TRBV30 and TRBJ2-7, is as follows: SQTIHQWPATLVQPVGSPLSLECTVEGTSNPNLYWYRQAAGRGLQLLFYSVGIGQISSEVPQNLSASRPQDRQFILSSKKLLLSDSGFYLCAWSRQGLWEQYFGPGTRLTVT.